This TCR beta chain appears in the sequencing data of a study of vaccination effects on CD4 cells after COVID-19. Study-level points and caveats: Long after vaccination, the clones induced by infection and by vaccine shrank markedly in size. The authors studied few convalescent patients and collected no early post-infection timepoints.

Regarding this clone: Its antigen is unknown.

Method: immunoSEQ multiplex PCR; TCRdb's copy keeps in-frame clones and lacks some. The sample shows 50,000 to 65,000 clones, approximately 80% of them seen only once. CDR3 length: 13 amino acids. CDR1 is SGDLS, CDR2 YYNGEE, per germline. V lost 0 bases and J lost 3, with 6 bases in between. Antigen-specific CD4+ T cells were expanded with viral peptide pools in the ViraFEST assay before sequencing. Scientists isolated CD4+ T cells after an approximately ten-day culture period ended. Having tested negative for nucleocapsid antibodies, the vaccine recipients showed no prior SARS-CoV-2 infection. A half-volume exchange with IL-2 medium occurred on days 3 and 7.

The chain couples TRBV9 to TRBJ2-5, with D unclear. The material was CD4+ T cells from PBMCs cultured with HCoV-229E spike peptides, obtained before COVID-19 vaccination. This receptor was obtained from a human donor who received a COVID-19 vaccine. CDR3 coding DNA: TGTGCCAGCAGCGTAGGTCTGGAAGAGACCCAGTACTTC. It translates to CASSVGLEETQYF. The full variable domain, rest sourced from reference TRBV9 and TRBJ2-5, is DSGVTQTPKHLITATGQRVTLRCSPRSGDLSVYWYQQSLDQGLQFLIQYYNGEERAKGNILERFSAQQFPDLHSELNLSSLELGDSALYFCASSVGLEETQYFGPGTRLLVL.